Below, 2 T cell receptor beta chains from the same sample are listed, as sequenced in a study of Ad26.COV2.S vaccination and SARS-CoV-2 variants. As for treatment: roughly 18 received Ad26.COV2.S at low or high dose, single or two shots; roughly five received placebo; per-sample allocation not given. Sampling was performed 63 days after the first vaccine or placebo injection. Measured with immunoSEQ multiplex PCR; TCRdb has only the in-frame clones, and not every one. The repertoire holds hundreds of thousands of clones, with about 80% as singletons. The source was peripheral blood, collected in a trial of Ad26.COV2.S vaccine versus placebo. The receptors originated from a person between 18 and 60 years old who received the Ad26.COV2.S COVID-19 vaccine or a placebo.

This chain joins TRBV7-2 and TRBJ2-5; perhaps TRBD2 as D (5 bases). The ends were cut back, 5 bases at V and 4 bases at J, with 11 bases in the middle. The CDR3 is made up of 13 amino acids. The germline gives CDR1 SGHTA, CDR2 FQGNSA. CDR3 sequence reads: CASSPHRGETQYF. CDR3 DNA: TGTGCCAGCAGCCCCCACCGGGGAGAGACCCAGTACTTC.

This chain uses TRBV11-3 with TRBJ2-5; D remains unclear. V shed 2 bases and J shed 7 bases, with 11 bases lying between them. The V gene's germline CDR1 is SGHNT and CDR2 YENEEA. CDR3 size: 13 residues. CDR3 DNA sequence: TGTGCCAGCAGCTTAATCTCAGCTGGGACCCAGTACTTC. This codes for CASSLISAGTQYF.